Below, 10 T cell receptor beta chains from the same sample are listed, as sequenced in a study of shared clonotypes between healthy human individuals. The repertoire was sequenced with immunoSEQ multiplex PCR; TCRdb's copy has only in-frame clones and lacks some. The repertoire has over a million clones, 95% to 99% of them found once; the top ten carry 0.4% to 0.45%. The sequencing sample was made of naive CD4+ T cells sorted from blood. The subset denotes: CD45RA+ positively selected. The receptors were gathered from a young man in good health.

This clone is a singleton in its sample. CDR3 bases: TGTGCCAGCAGTTCCCTGACTAGCCAAAATGCCTACGAGCAGTACTTC. Its protein is CASSSLTSQNAYEQYF. The genes are TRBV28 and TRBJ2-7, with 7 bases identical to TRBD2. J gave up 2 bases and V 4 bases, and 11 bases lay outside the gene matches. This CDR3 is built from 16 residues. Germline V gene sequence: CDR1 MDHEN, CDR2 SYDVKM.

The genes are TRBV14 and TRBJ1-1; 7 bases agree with TRBD1. After removal of 2 bases from V and 3 bases from J, the junction contained 6 bases not matched to a gene. The germline V gene encodes CDR1 SGHDN and CDR2 FVKESK. The length of the CDR3 is 15 residues. The CDR3: CASSQRTGADTEAFF. CDR3 coding DNA: TGTGCCAGCAGCCAAAGGACAGGAGCGGACACTGAAGCTTTCTTT.

This chain joins TRBV15 and TRBJ2-1; D perhaps matches TRBD2 (7 bases). V was pared by 8 bases and J by 5 bases, with 16 bases between. CDR3 length: 14 residues. Germline values: CDR1 LNHNV, CDR2 YYDKDF (reference sequence). Written as DNA, the CDR3 is TGTGCCACCCTGAGGGGGGGGCCCAACAATGAGCAGTTCTTC. Its translation: CATLRGGPNNEQFF.

The chain carries TRBV4-3 and TRBJ2-1; D is uncertain. This CDR3 spans 16 amino acids. V lost 0 bases to trimming and J lost 2 bases, with 11 bases between them. Germline values: CDR1 LGHNA, CDR2 YSLEER. The CDR3 protein is CASSQDIGTTYNEQFF. The CDR3 coding sequence is TGCGCCAGCAGCCAAGATATAGGAACTACCTACAATGAGCAGTTCTTC.

Of note for this clone: Other nucleotide sequences from this sample produce the same CDR3. The J gene is TRBJ2-5, the V gene TRBV18; D unclear. The CDR3 contains 12 residues. Trimming stripped 3 bases from V and 1 base from J, with 3 bases between. CDR1 is KGHSH and CDR2 is LQKENI in the germline V gene. The CDR3 region has the DNA TGTGCCAGCTCACCTATCCAAGAGACCCAGTACTTC. This encodes CASSPIQETQYF.

In the case of this clone: Other nucleotide sequences from this sample produce the same CDR3. The V and J genes are TRBV2 and TRBJ1-1, with 7 positions matching TRBD1. Germline values: CDR1 SNHLY, CDR2 FYNNEI. The CDR3 consists of 13 residues. Trimming at V came to 4 bases and at J to 4 bases, leaving 3 bases not matched to a gene. The CDR3 nucleotides read TGTGCCAGCAGTGGACAGGGTATCACTGAAGCTTTCTTT. Its translation: CASSGQGITEAFF.

The CDR3 DNA follows: TGTGCCAGCTCACCACCGACACAGGGATTCTACAAAGGGCCGAATGAAAAACTGTTTTTT. Translating gives CASSPPTQGFYKGPNEKLFF. This chain links TRBV18 with TRBJ1-4, with D tentatively TRBD1 (6 bases). CDR1 KGHSH and CDR2 LQKENI come from the germline V gene. The length of the CDR3 is 20 residues. Trimming left V 0 bases short and J 5 bases short, with 25 bases between.

The V gene is TRBV19, the J gene TRBJ2-7; 9 positions match TRBD1. The CDR3 is 13 amino acids. Germline V lookup: CDR1 LNHDA, CDR2 SQIVND (reference sequence). Trimming cost V 7 bases and J 1 base; bases outside gene matches: 2. CDR3: CASMGTGSYEQYF. CDR3 nucleotides: TGTGCCAGTATGGGGACAGGGTCCTACGAGCAGTACTTC.

This chain uses TRBV5-4 with TRBJ2-2; no clear D. The CDR3 is 15 amino acids. Trimming took off 1 base at V and 4 bases at J, with 11 bases between the two ends. Germline CDR1 SGHNT, CDR2 YYREEE (reference sequence). CDR3 DNA: TGTGCCAGCAGCTTGAACGGACGGGTCACCGGGGAGCTGTTTTTT. It specifies CASSLNGRVTGELFF.

The gene calls are TRBV18 and TRBJ2-5; tentative D call: TRBD2 (6 bases). Germline loops: CDR1 KGHSH, CDR2 LQKENI. The V gene lost 5 bases and the J gene lost 5 bases, with 15 bases spanning the gap. The CDR3 has 14 amino acids. This CDR3 reads CASSLLALGETQYF. The CDR3 DNA follows: TGTGCCAGCTCATTACTAGCCCTGGGGGAGACCCAGTACTTC. Full variable domain (remainder filled in from reference TRBV18 and TRBJ2-5): NAGVMQNPRHLVRRRGQEARLRCSPMKGHSHVYWYRQLPEEGLKFMVYLQKENIIDESGMPKERFSAEFPKEGPSILRIQQVVRGDSAAYFCASSLLALGETQYFGPGTRLLVL.